These 8 T cell receptor beta chains share one sample of origin, sequenced in a study of blood T cell repertoires in COVID-19. Sequencing was performed with immunoSEQ multiplex PCR; in TCRdb, only in-frame clones are kept and a portion is missing. This table has around 81,000 clones, roughly four fifths appearing once. Specimen: peripheral blood. The receptors were sampled from a human donor in a cohort sampled during active COVID-19.

The gene calls are TRBV29-1 and TRBJ1-4, with 9 nucleotides matching TRBD1. The germline CDR1 and CDR2 sequences are SQVTM and ANQGSEA. V shed 6 bases and J 8 bases; nucleotides not matched to a gene: 10. The CDR3 extends over 14 amino acids. The chain's CDR3 is CSVTVGQGMEKLFF. CDR3 nucleotides: TGCAGCGTGACTGTGGGACAGGGAATGGAAAAACTGTTTTTT.

The chain employs TRBV6-5 and TRBJ1-2, with 7 bases lining up with TRBD1. CDR1 is MNHEY, CDR2 SVGAGI, per germline. V lost 6 bases and J lost 4; bases outside the gene matches: 5. CDR3 length: 13 amino acids. CDR3 nucleotides: TGTGCCAGCAGGAGAGGGGGCGTCTATGGCTACACCTTC. As protein: CASRRGGVYGYTF.

The rearrangement joins TRBV5-4 to TRBJ1-2, with TRBD1 matching 9 bases. CDR1 is SGHNT, CDR2 YYREEE, per germline (reference sequence). This CDR3 has 14 amino acids. J lost 7 bases, V lost 7 bases, and 11 bases had no gene match. CDR3 protein: CASGGRQGVSGYTF. CDR3 bases: TGTGCCAGCGGTGGGAGACAGGGGGTTTCTGGCTACACCTTC.

Only a few counts were recorded for this clone. The rearrangement joins TRBV7-3 to TRBJ1-2, with D possibly matching TRBD1 (5 bases). V lost 5 bases to trimming and J lost 6 bases, with 19 bases between them. The germline gives CDR1 SGHTA, CDR2 FQGTGA. CDR3 length: 15 residues. CDR3 protein: CASSPSGTLSDGYTF. The CDR3 DNA is TGTGCCAGCAGCCCATCCGGGACTCTGTCTGATGGCTACACCTTC.

The chain couples TRBV29-1 to TRBJ2-1; 7 bases line up with TRBD2. Germline-derived CDR1 and CDR2 are SQVTM and ANQGSEA. The CDR3 runs to 13 residues. V lost 4 bases, J lost 6 bases, and 6 bases stayed unmatched. The chain's CDR3 is CSVGLAGSNEQFF. DNA for the CDR3: TGCAGCGTTGGACTAGCTGGATCCAATGAGCAGTTCTTC.

This sequence joins TRBV18 and TRBJ2-1; D may be TRBD2 (5 bases). Deletions cut 3 bases from V and 0 bases from J, with 9 bases between. CDR1 is KGHSH, CDR2 LQKENI, per germline. CDR3 length: 15 residues. CDR3: CASSPEASSYNEQFF. The CDR3, as DNA: TGTGCCAGCTCACCGGAGGCGAGCTCCTACAATGAGCAGTTCTTC.

The chain has TRBV5-1 and TRBJ1-2, with 10 bases fitting TRBD1. CDR1 is SGHRS and CDR2 is YFSETQ in the germline V gene. V shed 0 bases and J 7 bases; nucleotides not matched to a gene: 21. The CDR3 length is 20 residues. In DNA form, the CDR3 reads TGCGCCAGCAGCTTGGCGGGGCCCGGGACAGGGGTTCCCAAGGTGACTGGCTACACCTTC. This encodes CASSLAGPGTGVPKVTGYTF.

The chain has TRBV5-1 and TRBJ2-7, with a tentative D call TRBD2 (6 bases). V was clipped by 1 base and J by 2 bases, with 16 bases between them. CDR3 length: 16 residues. The germline V gene has CDR1 SGHRS and CDR2 YFSETQ. CDR3 in amino acids: CASSLSGTGVTYEQYF. The CDR3 DNA reads TGCGCCAGCAGCTTGTCCGGGACGGGGGTTACCTACGAGCAGTACTTC. Together with reference TRBV5-1 and TRBJ2-7, the CDR3 gives the full variable domain: KAGVTQTPRYLIKTRGQQVTLSCSPISGHRSVSWYQQTPGQGLQFLFEYFSETQRNKGNFPGRFSGRQFSNSRSEMNVSTLELGDSALYLCASSLSGTGVTYEQYFGPGTRLTVT.